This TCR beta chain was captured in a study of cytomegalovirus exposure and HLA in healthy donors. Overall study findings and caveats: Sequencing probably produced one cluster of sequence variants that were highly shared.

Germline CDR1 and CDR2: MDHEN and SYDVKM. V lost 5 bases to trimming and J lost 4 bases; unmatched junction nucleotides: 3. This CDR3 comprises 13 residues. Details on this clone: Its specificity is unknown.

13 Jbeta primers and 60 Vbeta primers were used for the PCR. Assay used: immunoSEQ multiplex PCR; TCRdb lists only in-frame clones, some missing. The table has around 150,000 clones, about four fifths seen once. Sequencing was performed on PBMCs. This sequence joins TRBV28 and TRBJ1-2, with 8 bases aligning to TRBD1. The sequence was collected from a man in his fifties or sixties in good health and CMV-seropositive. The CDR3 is CASSHGQGYGYTF. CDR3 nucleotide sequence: TGTGCCAGCAGTCACGGACAGGGCTATGGCTACACCTTC.